A single sample is the source of the 28 T cell receptor beta chains below, sequenced in a study of CD8 T cells in Susac syndrome (dated by TCRdb to between 2017 and 2020). The method was the immunoSEQ multiplex PCR assay. RNA was extracted with the RNeasy kit and 0.5 to 1 ug was reverse transcribed using random hexamers. The raw public data were reprocessed by TCRdb itself: fastp quality trimming at Q25, MiXCR clonotype calling, in-frame beta chains only. Every CDR3 protein is listed once, alongside the most common genes and DNA of its rows. This sample holds 200,000 to 300,000 distinct CDR3 sequences; almost 97% were observed only once. The ten largest clones capture around 0.1% of the sample. Sequenced material: CD4+ T cells from PBMCs. These receptors were obtained from a human donor with Susac syndrome.

V is TRBV30 and J is TRBJ2-7; TRBD2 agrees at 14 bases. The junction had 3 bases not matched to a gene; V was cut back by 2 bases and J by 3 bases. This CDR3 spans 15 amino acids. In germline, CDR1 is GTSNPN, CDR2 SVGIG (reference sequence). CDR3 bases: TGTGCCTGGAGTTATGGACTAGCGGGAGGCTACGAGCAGTACTTC. Translating gives CAWSYGLAGGYEQYF. Complete variable domain (other parts from reference TRBV30 and TRBJ2-7): SQTIHQWPATLVQPVGSPLSLECTVEGTSNPNLYWYRQAAGRGLQLLFYSVGIGQISSEVPQNLSASRPQDRQFILSSKKLLLSDSGFYLCAWSYGLAGGYEQYFGPGTRLTVT.

V gene TRBV20-1 combines with J gene TRBJ1-1; tentatively, D is TRBD1 (5 bases). CDR3 size: 14 residues. Trimming took 3 bases from V and 3 from J, leaving 14 bases between them. Germline values: CDR1 DFQATT, CDR2 SNEGSKA (reference sequence). The DNA of the CDR3 is TGCAGTGCTAGCCCCACGGGGGTTTACACTGAAGCTTTCTTT. This translates into CSASPTGVYTEAFF.

This chain uses TRBV4-1 with TRBJ1-2, with 8 positions matching TRBD1. Germline V CDR1 and CDR2: MGHRA, YSYEKL. This CDR3 is 16 amino acids long. Trimming removed 1 base from V and 4 bases from J; junction bases left unmatched: 8. The CDR3 nucleotides are TGCGCCAGCAGCCAAGTCGGACAGGGAAACTTCTATGGCTACACCTTC. It yields the protein CASSQVGQGNFYGYTF.

This clonotype was picked up a small number of times. V gene TRBV29-1 combines with J gene TRBJ1-1, with D unclear. From germline, CDR1 is SQVTM and CDR2 ANQGSEA. This CDR3 has 13 residues. V lost 0 bases and J lost 0, with 5 bases in between. CDR3 DNA: TGCAGCGTTGAAGAGGGTCTGAACACTGAAGCTTTCTTT. Residues: CSVEEGLNTEAFF.

This rearrangement joins TRBV25-1 to TRBJ2-1; 9 bases line up with TRBD2. The CDR3 is 15 amino acids. Germline CDR1 is MGHDK and CDR2 is SYGVNS. The V segment lost 5 bases and the J segment 9 bases; nucleotides outside the gene matches: 11. The CDR3 region is CASSTFSGSYGEQFF. CDR3 sequence (DNA): TGTGCCAGCAGTACGTTTAGCGGGAGTTACGGTGAGCAGTTCTTC. The entire variable domain, with the rest obtained from reference TRBV25-1 and TRBJ2-1, is as follows: EADIYQTPRYLVIGTGKKITLECSQTMGHDKMYWYQQDPGMELHLIHYSYGVNSTEKGDLSSESTVSRIRTEHFPLTLESARPSHTSQYLCASSTFSGSYGEQFFGPGTRLTVL.

The chain has TRBV7-9 and TRBJ2-7; either TRBD1 or TRBD2 may fit D (5 bases each). Germline V gene lookup returns CDR1 SEHNR and CDR2 FQNEAQ (reference sequence). The ends were cut back, 2 bases at V and 5 bases at J, with 16 bases in the middle. CDR3 length: 15 residues. This CDR3 is CASSLPRDARDEQYF. Here the CDR3 DNA reads TGTGCCAGCAGCTTACCCCGGGACGCCCGAGACGAGCAGTACTTC.

The chain has TRBV5-6 and TRBJ2-7; D is uncertain. This CDR3 is built from 16 residues. Germline V gene sequence: CDR1 SGHDT, CDR2 YYEEEE. The V and J ends lost 1 base and 0 bases respectively, with 14 bases between them. The CDR3 loop reads CASSLLGFQDSYEQYF. For the CDR3, the DNA is TGTGCCAGCAGCTTGTTAGGTTTCCAGGACTCCTACGAGCAGTACTTC. Using reference TRBV5-6 and TRBJ2-7 for the parts outside the CDR3, the full variable domain is DAGVTQSPTHLIKTRGQQVTLRCSPKSGHDTVSWYQQALGQGPQFIFQYYEEEERQRGNFPDRFSGHQFPNYSSELNVNALLLGDSALYLCASSLLGFQDSYEQYFGPGTRLTVT.

The chain recombines TRBV7-8 with TRBJ2-5; a weak D match, TRBD2 (6 bases). V was shortened by 2 bases and J by 1 base, with 14 bases between the two germline ends. Germline V lookup: CDR1 SGHVS, CDR2 FQNEAQ. CDR3 size: 16 residues. CDR3 sequence: CASSLPRQGGQETQYF. DNA for the CDR3: TGTGCCAGCAGCTTACCCAGGCAGGGAGGCCAAGAGACCCAGTACTTC.

The genes are TRBV29-1 and TRBJ2-2; D might be TRBD1 (5 bases). The V gene's germline CDR1 is SQVTM and CDR2 ANQGSEA. With 3 bases removed from V and 0 bases from J, the gap between germline ends came to 8 bases. The length of the CDR3 is 14 residues. CDR3 bases: TGCAGCGTTGAGGACAAGCCGAACACCGGGGAGCTGTTTTTT. Its protein is CSVEDKPNTGELFF.

The chain carries TRBV20-1 and TRBJ2-5; 10 nucleotides agree with TRBD2. The J segment lost 5 bases and the V segment lost 5 bases, leaving 2 bases of the junction unmatched. Germline CDR1 and CDR2: DFQATT and SNEGSKA (reference sequence). The CDR3 sequence is 12 residues long. The DNA of the CDR3 is TGCAGTGCTCCGACTAGCGGGGAGACCCAGTACTTC. It specifies CSAPTSGETQYF.

The chain recombines TRBV20-1 with TRBJ2-3; 8 bases agree with TRBD2. The CDR3 contains 13 residues. CDR1 and CDR2 (germline): DFQATT, SNEGSKA (reference sequence). With V trimmed by 4 bases and J by 10 bases, 10 bases remained unmatched. The CDR3 region is CSATGLAAEAQYF. The DNA for the CDR3 is TGCAGTGCTACAGGACTAGCTGCGGAGGCGCAGTATTTT.

V usage is TRBV4-2 and J usage is TRBJ2-5; no reliable D call. The germline gives CDR1 LGHNA, CDR2 YNFKEQ. The V gene lost 0 bases and the J gene lost 2 bases, with 10 bases spanning the gap. The CDR3 loop spans 15 amino acids. The CDR3: CASSQDRAFQETQYF. The CDR3 region has the DNA TGTGCCAGCAGCCAAGATCGGGCTTTTCAAGAGACCCAGTACTTC.

This chain joins TRBV20-1 and TRBJ2-1; the match to TRBD2 covers 13 bases. The V gene end was trimmed by 6 bases and the J gene end by 4 bases; junction bases not matched to a gene: 6. The CDR3 sequence is 15 residues long. From germline, CDR1 is DFQATT and CDR2 SNEGSKA (reference sequence). CDR3 protein: CSANKGLAGYNEQFF. CDR3 in DNA: TGCAGTGCCAATAAGGGACTAGCGGGATACAATGAGCAGTTCTTC.

The genes are TRBV2 and TRBJ2-3; D unresolved. Germline CDR1 is SNHLY and CDR2 is FYNNEI. The CDR3 consists of 14 residues. With 4 bases removed from V and 4 bases from J, the gap between germline ends came to 12 bases. CDR3 in amino acids: CASSGGSRADTQYF. Here the CDR3 DNA reads TGTGCCAGCAGTGGCGGCTCTCGGGCAGATACGCAGTATTTT.

This clonotype appeared a few times. The V call is TRBV14, the J call TRBJ2-1, with 9 bases aligning to TRBD2. The ends lost 1 base at V and 0 bases at J; junction bases unmatched: 1. Germline V gene data show CDR1 as SGHDN and CDR2 as FVKESK. This CDR3 region has 16 residues. Written as DNA, the CDR3 is TGTGCCAGCAGCCAAGTTAGCGGGAGCTCCTACAATGAGCAGTTCTTC. It translates to CASSQVSGSSYNEQFF.

The chain is built from TRBV2 and TRBJ2-5, with TRBD2 matching 10 bases. The germline V gene encodes CDR1 SNHLY and CDR2 FYNNEI. The CDR3 is 14 amino acids. V lost 8 bases to trimming and J lost 4 bases; unmatched junction nucleotides: 7. In DNA form, the CDR3 reads TGTGCCAGCGTCAGGCGACTAGCGGGAGAGACCCAGTACTTC. Residues: CASVRRLAGETQYF.

The V call is TRBV20-1, the J call TRBJ2-4, with D perhaps assigned TRBD1 or TRBD2 (6 bases each). The germline V and J ends were trimmed by 1 base and 8 bases, with 12 bases remaining between them. The CDR3 is 13 residues long. The germline CDR1 and CDR2 sequences are DFQATT and SNEGSKA (reference sequence). CDR3 in DNA: TGCAGTGCTAGAGTGGGGGGCGGGGACATTCAGTACTTC. It specifies CSARVGGGDIQYF.

This clonotype has more than one count but fewer than ten. This sequence joins TRBV20-1 and TRBJ2-7; TRBD2 aligns across 13 bases. The CDR3 is made up of 13 amino acids. With V trimmed by 5 bases and J by 3 bases, 1 base remained unmatched. Germline V lookup: CDR1 DFQATT, CDR2 SNEGSKA (reference sequence). The CDR3 protein is CSARTSGSYEQYF. Written as DNA, the CDR3 is TGCAGTGCTCGGACTAGCGGGAGCTACGAGCAGTACTTC.

J is TRBJ1-1 and V is TRBV11-2; no clear D. This CDR3 is 14 amino acids long. Trimming left V 2 bases short and J 0 bases short, with 7 bases between. The germline V gene has CDR1 SGHAT and CDR2 FQNNGV. CDR3 in amino acids: CASSLRSLNTEAFF. CDR3 nucleotide sequence: TGTGCCAGCAGCTTACGATCCTTGAACACTGAAGCTTTCTTT.

This chain links TRBV4-1 with TRBJ2-7, with a tentative D call TRBD2 (5 bases). V shed 0 bases and J shed 7 bases, with 16 bases lying between them. CDR3 length equals 15 residues. Germline V CDR1 and CDR2: MGHRA, YSYEKL. The CDR3 DNA follows: TGCGCCAGCAGCCAAGAATCGTCCAGGAGAGGGGAGCAGTACTTC. Translating it yields CASSQESSRRGEQYF.

This rearrangement joins TRBV9 to TRBJ2-5; TRBD2 matches 9 bases. J gave up 5 bases and V 6 bases, and 11 bases lay outside the gene matches. Germline V gives CDR1 SGDLS, CDR2 YYNGEE. The CDR3 has 15 amino acids. CDR3 DNA: TGTGCCAGCACGAGGCGGGAGGGCCGGTGGGAGACCCAGTACTTC. It specifies CASTRREGRWETQYF.

CDR3 loop: CASSSLAGSTNEQYF. The CDR3, as DNA: TGCGCCAGCAGCTCCCTGGCAGGATCCACTAACGAGCAGTACTTC. This chain connects TRBV5-1 to TRBJ2-7; D is unclear. This CDR3 contains 15 residues. V was trimmed by 3 bases and J by 5 bases, leaving 18 bases between them. Germline values: CDR1 SGHRS, CDR2 YFSETQ. Using reference TRBV5-1 and TRBJ2-7 for the parts outside the CDR3, the full variable domain is KAGVTQTPRYLIKTRGQQVTLSCSPISGHRSVSWYQQTPGQGLQFLFEYFSETQRNKGNFPGRFSGRQFSNSRSEMNVSTLELGDSALYLCASSSLAGSTNEQYFGPGTRLTVT.

The gene calls are TRBV7-9 and TRBJ1-2; a possible D gene is TRBD1 (5 bases). CDR1 and CDR2 from the germline V gene are SEHNR and FQNEAQ (reference sequence). The CDR3 has 16 amino acids. V was clipped by 2 bases and J by 4 bases, with 17 bases between them. The CDR3 nucleotides read TGTGCCAGCAGCTTAAGTGGCGGGACGGCAGCCTATGGCTACACCTTC. Translation: CASSLSGGTAAYGYTF.

The V call is TRBV29-1, the J call TRBJ2-3; a possible D gene is TRBD1 (5 bases). Trimming removed 3 bases from V and 2 bases from J, with 18 bases in between. The CDR3 contains 16 residues. Germline CDR1 SQVTM, CDR2 ANQGSEA. The DNA for the CDR3 is TGCAGCGTTGAGCGACGACAGTCCCCCTTCACAGATACGCAGTATTTT. Amino acid sequence: CSVERRQSPFTDTQYF.

This clonotype was observed a single time. J is TRBJ2-5 and V is TRBV7-9, with 9 bases that match TRBD1. The CDR3 contains 14 residues. Trimming at V came to 4 bases and at J to 2 bases, leaving 2 bases not matched to a gene. Germline V CDR1 and CDR2: SEHNR, FQNEAQ (reference sequence). CDR3 sequence reads: CASSSTGGQETQYF. Written as DNA, the CDR3 is TGTGCCAGCAGCTCGACAGGGGGGCAAGAGACCCAGTACTTC.

This clonotype was counted a single time. The V and J genes are TRBV28 and TRBJ2-5; D gene ambiguous. The CDR3 is 15 amino acids. V dropped 4 bases and J dropped 4 bases, with 16 bases sitting between them. Germline V gives CDR1 MDHEN, CDR2 SYDVKM. As DNA, the CDR3 is TGTGCCAGCAGTTCGCCCCTGATGGCCCCAGAGACCCAGTACTTC. It is translated as CASSSPLMAPETQYF.

The rearrangement uses TRBV3-1 and TRBJ1-3; no firm D call. Trimming removed 1 base at V and 4 bases at J, with 11 bases between. This CDR3 contains 15 residues. Per the germline V gene, CDR1 is LGHDT and CDR2 is YNNKEL (reference sequence). The CDR3: CASSQVVTPGNTIYF. CDR3 bases: TGTGCCAGCAGCCAAGTAGTTACTCCAGGAAACACCATATATTTT.

This clonotype appeared once. V usage is TRBV29-1 and J usage is TRBJ2-1; perhaps D is TRBD1 or TRBD2 (6 bases each). Germline V CDR1 and CDR2: SQVTM, ANQGSEA. V shed 6 bases and J shed 2 bases, with 11 bases lying between them. This CDR3 comprises 13 residues. DNA of the CDR3: TGCAGCGTCCATAGGGGGGCCTACAATGAGCAGTTCTTC. It is translated as CSVHRGAYNEQFF.